The rows below give T cell receptor beta chains drawn from one sample of a study of cytomegalovirus exposure and HLA in healthy donors. Using immunoSEQ multiplex PCR, the repertoire was profiled, and TCRdb retains in-frame clones only, with some absent. The sample lists about 110,000 clones; around 84% were seen once. Sequencing was done on a sample of PBMCs. Receptors originate from a man under 40 in good health and CMV-seropositive. The CDR3 runs from the conserved cysteine through the conserved F or W. The order of the fields is J gene, V gene, clone size, CDR3 protein. A clone size is listed for some rows: how often the clone was seen (once, few, many), or a class if it is expanded.

J gene: TRBJ2-1
V gene: TRBV11-3
clone size: few
CDR3 protein: CASSQTSGGGGEQFF

J gene: TRBJ1-2
V gene: TRBV19
clone size: .
CDR3 protein: CASRPGQGRREGYTF

J gene: TRBJ2-7
V gene: TRBV7-9
clone size: .
CDR3 protein: CASSLARDRASYEQYF

J gene: TRBJ1-5
V gene: TRBV27
clone size: once
CDR3 protein: CASSQDSNQPQHF

J gene: TRBJ2-1
V gene: TRBV5-1
clone size: once
CDR3 protein: CASSLSTSSYNEQFF

J gene: TRBJ1-1
V gene: TRBV18
clone size: .
CDR3 protein: CASSPFAVNTEAFF

J gene: TRBJ2-7
V gene: TRBV28
clone size: .
CDR3 protein: CASREGKRYEQYF

J gene: TRBJ2-3
V gene: TRBV18
clone size: .
CDR3 protein: CASSRFLAGGQGTDTQYF

J gene: TRBJ1-3
V gene: TRBV6-5
clone size: .
CDR3 protein: CASSYGQISGNTIYF

J gene: TRBJ2-3
V gene: TRBV6-1
clone size: .
CDR3 protein: CASSEGTSGLASTDTQYF

J gene: TRBJ2-7
V gene: TRBV6-8
clone size: few
CDR3 protein: CASSYSMITSGGLPYEQYF

J gene: TRBJ1-1
V gene: TRBV7-3
clone size: .
CDR3 protein: CASSKGTGGTEAFF

J gene: TRBJ2-1
V gene: TRBV13
clone size: few
CDR3 protein: CASSMQGTGFDEQFF

J gene: TRBJ2-1
V gene: TRBV5-1
clone size: .
CDR3 protein: CASSSGTGGYNEQFF

J gene: TRBJ2-1
V gene: TRBV2
clone size: .
CDR3 protein: CASSEWSGSHEQFF

J gene: TRBJ2-2
V gene: TRBV2
clone size: .
CDR3 protein: CASTLLTGEGELFF

J gene: TRBJ2-1
V gene: TRBV2
clone size: .
CDR3 protein: CASSSNSGYNEQFF

J gene: TRBJ1-2
V gene: TRBV10-3
clone size: .
CDR3 protein: CAISEVYSLSQGGNYGYTF

J gene: TRBJ2-3
V gene: TRBV5-1
clone size: .
CDR3 protein: CASSPGRAGGLDTQYF

J gene: TRBJ2-3
V gene: TRBV5-1
clone size: few
CDR3 protein: CASSLDIGADTQYF

J gene: TRBJ1-1
V gene: TRBV7-9
clone size: .
CDR3 protein: CASTNGEAMNTEAFF

J gene: TRBJ2-1
V gene: TRBV5-6
clone size: .
CDR3 protein: CASSDIEPGYIEQFF

J gene: TRBJ2-5
V gene: TRBV25-1
clone size: .
CDR3 protein: CASSESGFQETQYF

J gene: TRBJ2-1
V gene: TRBV9
clone size: .
CDR3 protein: CASSAGTGTYNEQFF